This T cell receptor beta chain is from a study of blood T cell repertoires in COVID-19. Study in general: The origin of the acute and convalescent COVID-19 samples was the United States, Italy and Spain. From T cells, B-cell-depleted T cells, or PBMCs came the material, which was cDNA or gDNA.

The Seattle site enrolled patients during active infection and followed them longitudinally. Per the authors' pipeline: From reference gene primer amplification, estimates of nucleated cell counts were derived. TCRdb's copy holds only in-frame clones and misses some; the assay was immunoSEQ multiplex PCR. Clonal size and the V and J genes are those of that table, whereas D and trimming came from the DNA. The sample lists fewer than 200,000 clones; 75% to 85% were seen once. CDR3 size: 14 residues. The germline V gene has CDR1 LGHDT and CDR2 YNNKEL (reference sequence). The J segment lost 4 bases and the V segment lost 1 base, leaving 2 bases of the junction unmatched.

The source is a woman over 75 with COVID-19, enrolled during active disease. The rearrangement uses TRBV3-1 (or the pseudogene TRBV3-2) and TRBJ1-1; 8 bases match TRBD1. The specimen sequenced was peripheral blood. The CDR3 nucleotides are TGTGCCAGCAGCCAAGGAGGGACAGGCACTGAAGCTTTCTTT. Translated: CASSQGGTGTEAFF.